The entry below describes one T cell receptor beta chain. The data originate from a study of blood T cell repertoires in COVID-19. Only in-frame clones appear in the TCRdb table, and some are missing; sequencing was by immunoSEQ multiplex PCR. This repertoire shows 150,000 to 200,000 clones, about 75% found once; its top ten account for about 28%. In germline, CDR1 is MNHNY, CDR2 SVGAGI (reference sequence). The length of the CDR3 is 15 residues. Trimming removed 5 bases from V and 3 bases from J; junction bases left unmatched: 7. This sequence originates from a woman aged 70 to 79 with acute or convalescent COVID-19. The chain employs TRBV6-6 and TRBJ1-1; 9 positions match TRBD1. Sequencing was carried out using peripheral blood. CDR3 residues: CASSQTQGADTEAFF. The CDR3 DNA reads TGTGCCAGCAGTCAGACACAGGGGGCAGACACTGAAGCTTTCTTT.